What follows are 21 T cell receptor beta chains derived from one specimen sequenced in a study of shared clonotypes between healthy human individuals. TCRdb's table, derived via immunoSEQ multiplex PCR, lists solely in-frame clones and lacks some. In the table there are around 1.1 million clones, 70% to 80% of which are singletons. The sample taken for sequencing was memory CD4+ T cells from PBMCs. Noted subset: CD45RA-negative fraction. These receptors were taken from a man between 18 and 29 years old in good health. Some clones in this sample may be carry-over from other donors' samples.

Concerning this clone itself: This CDR3 is also generated by other DNA sequences in the sample. This chain uses TRBV7-2 with TRBJ2-5; D is undetermined. CDR1 is SGHTA and CDR2 is FQGNSA in the germline V gene. V was shortened by 3 bases and J by 0 bases, with 5 bases between the two germline ends. CDR3 length: 13 residues. The CDR3 nucleotides read TGTGCCAGCAGCTTCCAGTACCAAGAGACCCAGTACTTC. This translates into CASSFQYQETQYF.

This clone was seen only once. The rearrangement joins TRBV19 to TRBJ1-1, with D possibly matching TRBD1 (5 bases). The CDR3 spans 14 residues. Germline CDR1 and CDR2: LNHDA and SQIVND (reference sequence). V lost 4 bases to trimming and J lost 0 bases, with 9 bases between them. In nucleotides, the CDR3 is TGTGCCAGTAGTAGGGGCAGCCTGAACACTGAAGCTTTCTTT. Translated, it gives CASSRGSLNTEAFF. The full variable domain, its missing parts supplied by reference TRBV19 and TRBJ1-1, is DGGITQSPKYLFRKEGQNVTLSCEQNLNHDAMYWYRQDPGQGLRLIYYSQIVNDFQKGDIAEGYSVSREKKESFPLTVTSAQKNPTAFYLCASSRGSLNTEAFFGQGTRLTVV.

V and J are TRBV30 and TRBJ2-5; 10 bases are a match to TRBD1. This CDR3 has 14 amino acids. V shed 5 bases and J 3 bases; nucleotides not matched to a gene: 6. Germline CDR1 is GTSNPN and CDR2 is SVGIG (reference sequence). CDR3 bases: TGTGCCTGGGACAGGGGGCCTCGGGAAGAGACCCAGTACTTC. Translated: CAWDRGPREETQYF.

The V gene is TRBV2, the J gene TRBJ2-7; 7 positions match TRBD1. The CDR3 sequence is 13 residues long. From germline, CDR1 is SNHLY and CDR2 FYNNEI. V trimming: 4 bases; J trimming: 1 base; junction bases outside the gene matches: 1. CDR3: CASSVGQSYEQYF. In DNA, the CDR3 is TGTGCCAGCAGTGTGGGACAGTCCTACGAGCAGTACTTC.

V usage is TRBV19 and J usage is TRBJ2-3; D perhaps matches TRBD2 (6 bases). V was clipped by 1 base and J by 4 bases, with 12 bases between them. The CDR3 is 15 residues long. Germline V lookup: CDR1 LNHDA, CDR2 SQIVND (reference sequence). The CDR3: CASSIGNAGPDTQYF. CDR3 DNA: TGTGCCAGTAGTATAGGGAACGCGGGGCCAGATACGCAGTATTTT.

V gene TRBV2 combines with J gene TRBJ2-5; 10 nucleotides match TRBD2. Trimming removed 7 bases from V and 5 bases from J; junction bases left unmatched: 13. CDR3 length: 16 amino acids. CDR1 is SNHLY, CDR2 FYNNEI, per germline. DNA of the CDR3: TGTGCCAGCATCCCCCCCTCAGGGACTAGCGAGGAGACCCAGTACTTC. It encodes CASIPPSGTSEETQYF.

This clone was observed a handful of times. V gene TRBV27 combines with J gene TRBJ1-5; D unclear. The ends were cut back, 5 bases at V and 0 bases at J, with 8 bases in the middle. Looked up from germline, CDR1 is MNHEY and CDR2 is SMNVEV (reference sequence). The CDR3 is made up of 14 amino acids. The CDR3 loop is CASSAVDSNQPQHF. DNA for the CDR3: TGTGCCAGCAGTGCCGTCGATAGCAATCAGCCCCAGCATTTT.

This clone has only a few counts. The genes are TRBV9 and TRBJ2-1; no definite D call. The ends were cut back, 2 bases at V and 1 base at J, with 10 bases in the middle. There are 15 residues in the CDR3. Germline lookup yields CDR1 SGDLS and CDR2 YYNGEE. CDR3 sequence reads: CASSVDWASYNEQFF. CDR3 nucleotide sequence: TGTGCCAGCAGCGTCGACTGGGCTTCCTACAATGAGCAGTTCTTC.

Only one count was recorded for this clone. V usage is TRBV7-3 and J usage is TRBJ2-6; the D gene could be TRBD1 or TRBD2 (5 bases each). There are 17 residues in the CDR3. Germline CDR1 reads SGHTA; CDR2 reads FQGTGA. Trimming took off 1 base at V and 1 base at J, with 11 bases between the two ends. CDR3 in DNA: TGTGCCAGCAGCTTAAGAGGGGCAGGGTCTGGGGCCAACGTCCTGACTTTC. Translated, it gives CASSLRGAGSGANVLTF.

The genes are TRBV5-6 and TRBJ2-3, with 8 bases identical to TRBD2. The ends lost 3 bases at V and 6 bases at J; junction bases unmatched: 9. Germline CDR1 and CDR2: SGHDT and YYEEEE. This CDR3 has 15 amino acids. The CDR3 sequence is CASSSTSGPGDTQYF. CDR3 nucleotides: TGTGCCAGCAGCTCTACTAGCGGACCAGGGGATACGCAGTATTTT.

CDR3 amino acids: CASSELPGMGDTEAFF. The CDR3, as DNA: TGTGCCAGCAGTGAATTACCCGGAATGGGGGACACTGAAGCTTTCTTT. This sequence joins TRBV25-1 and TRBJ1-1; weak D call: TRBD1 (5 bases). The germline V gene has CDR1 MGHDK and CDR2 SYGVNS. V was trimmed by 1 base and J by 3 bases, leaving 15 bases between them. The CDR3 sequence is 16 residues long.

The chain is built from TRBV30 and TRBJ1-2, with a tentative D call TRBD1 (5 bases). Germline loops: CDR1 GTSNPN, CDR2 SVGIG (reference sequence). V was pared by 7 bases and J by 2 bases, with 14 bases between. This CDR3 spans 13 amino acids. CDR3 bases: TGTGCCTTCGGGACGGTCAGAAACTATGGCTACACCTTC. Residues: CAFGTVRNYGYTF.

Details on this clone: This likely reflects a read error, since a far larger clone is one base away. The V call is TRBV29-1, the J call TRBJ2-7; TRBD2 matches 10 bases. With V trimmed by 4 bases and J by 2 bases, 8 bases remained unmatched. CDR3 length: 15 amino acids. CDR1 is SQVTM, CDR2 ANQGSEA, per germline. This CDR3 is CSVVPGLARAYEQYF. Here the CDR3 DNA reads TGCAGCGTTGTCCCGGGACTAGCGAGAGCCTACGAGCAGTACTTC.

J is TRBJ2-7 and V is TRBV6-1; TRBD1 matches at 9 bases. With 4 bases clipped from V and 0 bases from J, the junction kept 7 bases outside the gene matches. The CDR3 is 16 amino acids. Germline loops: CDR1 MNHNS, CDR2 SASEGT. This chain's CDR3 is CASSARTGAFSYEQYF. The CDR3 DNA reads as TGTGCCAGCAGTGCCCGGACAGGGGCCTTCTCCTACGAGCAGTACTTC.

This clone was seen ten or more times. This chain uses TRBV5-6 with TRBJ1-1; unclear D gene. V was cut by 3 bases and J by 5 bases, with 14 bases left in between. This CDR3 is 14 amino acids long. Germline values: CDR1 SGHDT, CDR2 YYEEEE. The CDR3 DNA reads TGTGCCAGCAGCTCGAAAGGGTGGGAGACTGAAGCTTTCTTT. Translating gives CASSSKGWETEAFF.

This clone was picked up a small number of times. This chain connects TRBV29-1 to TRBJ2-3, with 9 bases that match TRBD2. Germline CDR1 is SQVTM and CDR2 is ANQGSEA. This CDR3 is built from 13 residues. Trimming at V came to 7 bases and at J to 5 bases, leaving 7 bases not matched to a gene. CDR3 residues: CSAIAGVQDTQYF. CDR3 nucleotide sequence: TGCAGCGCAATAGCGGGAGTTCAAGATACGCAGTATTTT.

V usage is TRBV9 and J usage is TRBJ2-3; 7 bases agree with TRBD2. V dropped 6 bases and J dropped 4; count of bases not matched to a gene: 14. The CDR3 sequence is 16 residues long. The germline V gene encodes CDR1 SGDLS and CDR2 YYNGEE. This chain's CDR3 is CASNQRGGVVADTQYF. DNA of the CDR3: TGTGCCAGCAATCAGCGGGGAGGAGTGGTCGCAGATACGCAGTATTTT.

This sequence joins TRBV4-2 and TRBJ2-2; tentative D call: TRBD1 (6 bases). V was trimmed by 1 base and J by 7 bases, leaving 16 bases between them. Germline-derived CDR1 and CDR2 are LGHNA and YNFKEQ. CDR3 length: 16 residues. In nucleotides, the CDR3 is TGTGCCAGCAGCCAAGCACCTTCAGGGGTGGTCGGGGAGCTGTTTTTT. Protein sequence: CASSQAPSGVVGELFF.

The V gene is TRBV11-2, the J gene TRBJ2-7; D uncertain. CDR1 is SGHAT and CDR2 is FQNNGV in the germline V gene. The germline V and J ends were trimmed by 2 bases and 5 bases, with 1 base remaining between them. The CDR3 runs to 10 residues. The CDR3 reads CASSLHEQYF. As DNA, the CDR3 is TGTGCCAGCAGCTTACACGAGCAGTACTTC.

This clone occurred a few times. The chain recombines TRBV18 with TRBJ1-5, with no clear D. V shed 6 bases and J shed 4 bases, with 10 bases lying between them. The germline V gene has CDR1 KGHSH and CDR2 LQKENI. The CDR3 covers 13 residues. CDR3 sequence reads: CASSPDINQPQHF. CDR3 nucleotides: TGTGCCAGCTCCCCCGACATTAATCAGCCCCAGCATTTT.

This clone was counted between two and nine times. This sample also contains other DNA sequences that code for the same CDR3. The chain carries TRBV28 and TRBJ1-2; D gene unclear. The CDR3 is 12 residues long. Germline CDR1 and CDR2: MDHEN and SYDVKM. V was pared by 6 bases and J by 3 bases, with 8 bases between. Here the CDR3 reads CASSSGYYGYTF. CDR3 DNA: TGTGCCAGCAGCAGCGGGTACTATGGCTACACCTTC.